This T cell receptor beta chain was identified during a study of human T cells and chemical hapten exposure. At the level of the study: Patients got weekly scalp diphenylcyclopropenone doses over the roughly 24-week study.

The table lists this clonotype with many counts. What it recognizes is unknown. The time point: patch test 3, about 24 weeks after DPC sensitization. Specified treatment: therapeutic diphenylcyclopropenone sensitization with weekly scalp DPC. The V and J ends lost 2 bases and 1 base, in that order; junction bases with no gene match: 4. Per the germline V gene, CDR1 is MGHRA and CDR2 is YSYEKL. The CDR3 runs 16 residues. Overall study findings and caveats: Following DPC sensitization, TCRs present above 1 in 1000 frequency showed no change.

TCRdb independently ran MiXCR on the RACE reads; one entry per CDR3 protein. Of 150,000 to 200,000 distinct CDR3 sequences in the sample, 25% to 35% are singletons; the top ten hold 2.1%. This clonotype originated in a woman between 18 and 29 years old with alopecia areata. Some clones in this sample may be carry-over from other donors' samples. The chain employs TRBV4-1 and TRBJ2-2; 7 bases fit TRBD2. The source was whole blood, collected in connection with sensitization to the hapten diphenylcyclopropenone (DPC). The CDR3 protein is CASSQREGMNTGELFF. CDR3 nucleotides: TGCGCCAGCAGCCAAAGGGAGGGAATGAACACCGGGGAGCTGTTTTTT.